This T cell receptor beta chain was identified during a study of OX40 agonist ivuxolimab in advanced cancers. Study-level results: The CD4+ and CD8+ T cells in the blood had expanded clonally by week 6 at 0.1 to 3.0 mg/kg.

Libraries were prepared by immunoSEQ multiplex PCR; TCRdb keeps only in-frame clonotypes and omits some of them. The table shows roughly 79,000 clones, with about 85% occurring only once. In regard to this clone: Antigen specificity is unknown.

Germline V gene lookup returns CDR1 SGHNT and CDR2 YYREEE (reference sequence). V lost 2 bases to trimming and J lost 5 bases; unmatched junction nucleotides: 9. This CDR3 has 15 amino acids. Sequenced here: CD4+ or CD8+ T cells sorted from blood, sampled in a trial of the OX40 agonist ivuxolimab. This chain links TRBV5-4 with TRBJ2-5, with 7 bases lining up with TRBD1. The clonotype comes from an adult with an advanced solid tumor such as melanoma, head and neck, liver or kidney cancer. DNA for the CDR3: TGTGCCAGCAGCTTACAGTTGACAGGGTCCGAGACCCAGTACTTC. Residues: CASSLQLTGSETQYF.